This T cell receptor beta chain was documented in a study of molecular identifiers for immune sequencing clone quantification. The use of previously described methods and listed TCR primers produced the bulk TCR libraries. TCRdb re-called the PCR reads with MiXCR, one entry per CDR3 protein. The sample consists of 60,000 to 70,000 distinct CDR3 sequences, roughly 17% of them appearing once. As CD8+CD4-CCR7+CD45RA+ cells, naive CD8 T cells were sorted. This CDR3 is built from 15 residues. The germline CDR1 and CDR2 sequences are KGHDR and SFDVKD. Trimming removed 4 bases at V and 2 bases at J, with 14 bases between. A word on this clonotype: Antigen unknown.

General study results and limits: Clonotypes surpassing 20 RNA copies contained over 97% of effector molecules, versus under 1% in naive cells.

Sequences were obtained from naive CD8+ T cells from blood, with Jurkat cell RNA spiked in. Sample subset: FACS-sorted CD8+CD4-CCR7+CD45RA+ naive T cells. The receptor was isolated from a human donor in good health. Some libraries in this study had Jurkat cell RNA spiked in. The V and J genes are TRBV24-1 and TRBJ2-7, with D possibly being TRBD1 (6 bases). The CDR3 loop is CATSDRGQIPYEQYF. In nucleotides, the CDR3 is TGTGCCACCAGTGACCGCGGACAGATTCCCTACGAGCAGTACTTC.